What follows are 15 T cell receptor beta chains derived from one specimen sequenced in a study of blood T cell repertoires in COVID-19. Sequencing used immunoSEQ multiplex PCR; TCRdb keeps in-frame clones, though not all of them. The table records about 310,000 clones, 70% to 90% of them present only once. Input material: PBMCs or T cells enriched from blood (not recorded which). These receptors all stem from a woman in her thirties or forties who had recovered from COVID-19.

The rearrangement uses TRBV28 and TRBJ2-7; 9 bases align to TRBD2. The germline V gene encodes CDR1 MDHEN and CDR2 SYDVKM. J was trimmed by 6 bases and V by 5 bases; bases with no gene match: 8. This CDR3 has 14 amino acids. CDR3 protein: CASSRPSSGGEQYF. The CDR3 bases are TGTGCCAGCAGTAGACCAAGTAGCGGGGGCGAGCAGTACTTC.

In this sample, this clone turned up once. DNA for the CDR3: TGTGCCTGGAGTGTACGGGGGGTCCCTGAAGCTTTCTTT. Its protein is CAWSVRGVPEAFF. The V call is TRBV30, the J call TRBJ1-1; D is possibly TRBD1 (5 bases). The CDR3 sequence is 13 residues long. V dropped 0 bases and J dropped 6 bases, with 11 bases sitting between them. Germline V gene lookup returns CDR1 GTSNPN and CDR2 SVGIG (reference sequence).

This chain joins TRBV2 and TRBJ1-6; the match to TRBD1 covers 7 bases. V lost 6 bases, J lost 8 bases, and 4 bases stayed unmatched. This CDR3 is built from 13 residues. The germline gives CDR1 SNHLY, CDR2 FYNNEI. This CDR3 reads CASSGQDHSPLHF. The CDR3 coding sequence is TGTGCCAGCAGCGGACAGGATCATTCACCCCTCCACTTT. The full variable domain, with the rest looked up from reference TRBV2 and TRBJ1-6, is EPEVTQTPSHQVTQMGQEVILRCVPISNHLYFYWYRQILGQKVEFLVSFYNNEISEKSEIFDDQFSVERPDGSNFTLKIRSTKLEDSAMYFCASSGQDHSPLHFGNGTRLTVT.

This chain uses TRBV5-8 with TRBJ1-2; TRBD1 is a possible D gene (6 bases). The germline V gene encodes CDR1 SGHTS and CDR2 YDEGEE. Trimming removed 0 bases at V and 5 bases at J, with 14 bases between. This CDR3 contains 15 residues. The DNA for the CDR3 is TGTGCCAGCAGCTTGGATGGAACAGGGCCATATGGCTACACCTTC. It codes for CASSLDGTGPYGYTF. Full variable domain (outside the CDR3, taken from reference TRBV5-8 and TRBJ1-2): EAGVTQSPTHLIKTRGQQATLRCSPISGHTSVYWYQQALGLGLQFLLWYDEGEERNRGNFPPRFSGRQFPNYSSELNVNALELEDSALYLCASSLDGTGPYGYTFGSGTRLTVV.

The table lists this clone with a count of one. The chain joins TRBV7-8 to TRBJ2-3; D remains unclear. From germline, CDR1 is SGHVS and CDR2 FQNEAQ. The length of the CDR3 is 13 residues. V was shortened by 1 base and J by 6 bases, with 8 bases between the two germline ends. This CDR3 reads CASSLGVADTQYF. Here the CDR3 DNA reads TGTGCCAGCAGCTTAGGAGTTGCCGATACGCAGTATTTT.

The gene calls are TRBV5-8 and TRBJ2-7, with 8 bases fitting TRBD1. From germline, CDR1 is SGHTS and CDR2 YDEGEE. The junction had 7 bases not matched to a gene; V was cut back by 2 bases and J by 3 bases. This CDR3 is 15 amino acids long. The CDR3 protein is CASSLRQGAGYEQYF. The CDR3 DNA follows: TGTGCCAGCAGCTTACGTCAGGGGGCAGGCTACGAGCAGTACTTC.

The rearrangement joins TRBV12-3 or TRBV12-4 to TRBJ2-5, with D possibly being TRBD2 (5 bases). This CDR3 is built from 13 residues. The chain's CDR3 is CATREGYQETQYF. The DNA of the CDR3 is TGTGCTACGAGAGAGGGTTATCAAGAGACCCAGTACTTC.

This chain joins TRBV10-2 and TRBJ2-7; perhaps TRBD1 as D (5 bases). V dropped 4 bases and J dropped 5 bases, with 9 bases sitting between them. This CDR3 region has 12 residues. CDR1 and CDR2 (germline): WSHSY, SAAADI. The CDR3 sequence is CASSAGFHEQYF. The DNA of the CDR3 is TGCGCCAGCAGTGCAGGGTTCCACGAGCAGTACTTC.

The chain employs TRBV29-1 and TRBJ2-3; no definite D call. CDR1 SQVTM and CDR2 ANQGSEA come from the germline V gene. V dropped 3 bases and J dropped 0 bases, with 7 bases sitting between them. The CDR3 consists of 13 residues. The DNA of the CDR3 is TGCAGCGTTGAGTCCCTCAGCACAGATACGCAGTATTTT. It translates to CSVESLSTDTQYF.

V and J are TRBV18 and TRBJ1-3; 7 bases fit TRBD1. V gave up 2 bases and J gave up 0 bases; unmatched junction bases: 4. CDR3 size: 16 residues. Germline lookup yields CDR1 KGHSH and CDR2 LQKENI. DNA for the CDR3: TGTGCCAGCTCACCAATGGGACAGTCCTCTGGAAACACCATATATTTT. This sequence encodes CASSPMGQSSGNTIYF.

The V call is TRBV7-8, the J call TRBJ1-1, with 11 bases that match TRBD1. Germline assignment: CDR1 SGHVS and CDR2 FQNEAQ. The CDR3 totals 15 residues. Losses at the gene ends were 5 bases for V and 5 bases for J; bases not matched to a gene: 7. The CDR3 reads CASSDRTGGRTEAFF. CDR3 bases: TGTGCCAGCAGCGATAGGACAGGGGGCAGGACTGAAGCTTTCTTT.

The V and J genes are TRBV13 and TRBJ1-3; D perhaps matches TRBD1 (5 bases). V was clipped by 4 bases and J by 1 base, with 17 bases between them. CDR1 is PRHDT and CDR2 is FYEKMQ in the germline V gene (reference sequence). The CDR3 is made up of 17 amino acids. The CDR3 DNA is TGTGCCAGCAGCTCCTCGGGACGGGGGGGGTCTGGAAACACCATATATTTT. Amino acid sequence: CASSSSGRGGSGNTIYF.

The V call is TRBV29-1, the J call TRBJ2-1, with 8 nucleotides matching TRBD2. This CDR3 is 14 amino acids long. The ends lost 4 bases at V and 3 bases at J; junction bases unmatched: 5. Per germline, CDR1 SQVTM and CDR2 ANQGSEA. CDR3 coding DNA: TGCAGCGTTGTCGTAGCGGGGCACTACAATGAGCAGTTCTTC. It yields the protein CSVVVAGHYNEQFF.

This chain connects TRBV24-1 to TRBJ2-2; possible D gene TRBD1, 6 bases. Trimming stripped 3 bases from V and 7 bases from J, with 14 bases between. The CDR3 extends over 15 amino acids. Germline V gene sequence: CDR1 KGHDR, CDR2 SFDVKD. The CDR3 nucleotides are TGTGCCACCAGTGATCTCAGGGGCGAGGACGGGGAGCTGTTTTTT. This encodes CATSDLRGEDGELFF.

The J gene is TRBJ1-1, the V gene TRBV9, with TRBD1 as a possible D gene (5 bases). This CDR3 contains 15 residues. The germline CDR1 and CDR2 sequences are SGDLS and YYNGEE. V lost 5 bases and J 3 bases, leaving 17 bases between the germline ends. This CDR3 is CASSPTGVSDTEAFF. The CDR3 nucleotides are TGTGCCAGCAGTCCCACGGGGGTTTCGGACACTGAAGCTTTCTTT. The whole variable domain, filled in from reference TRBV9 and TRBJ1-1, reads DSGVTQTPKHLITATGQRVTLRCSPRSGDLSVYWYQQSLDQGLQFLIQYYNGEERAKGNILERFSAQQFPDLHSELNLSSLELGDSALYFCASSPTGVSDTEAFFGQGTRLTVV.